Each of the 9 T cell receptor beta chains below was sequenced from the same sample in a study of CD8 T cells in ankylosing spondylitis. Their target antigens are unknown. Whole-study results and caveats: Seemingly distinctive of ankylosing spondylitis blood was a TCR beta motif formed by eight highly homologous variants.

TCRdb used MiXCR to reprocess the 5' RACE reads, holding one entry per CDR3 protein. The table has 800,000 to 900,000 distinct CDR3 sequences, about an eighth seen once; the top ten hold under 0.6%. The sequenced material came from blood, either unsorted or a sorted T cell fraction (not recorded which). The source of these receptors is a male donor with ankylosing spondylitis.

A word on this clonotype: At one end the junction does not follow the germline gene, possibly because of a read error. The chain carries TRBV6-6 and TRBJ2-7, with a possible D match to TRBD2 (5 bases). CDR1 and CDR2 (germline): MNHNY, SVGAGI (reference sequence). CDR3 length: 13 residues. The CDR3 is CASNYGNTYEQYF. The CDR3, as DNA: TGTGCCAGCAATTACGGGAACACTTACGAGCAGTACTTC.

This clonotype was observed a few times. The V call is TRBV28, the J call TRBJ1-5; unclear D gene. Germline CDR1 and CDR2: MDHEN and SYDVKM. The V gene lost 9 bases and the J gene lost 0 bases, with 9 bases spanning the gap. This CDR3 contains 13 residues. The CDR3 here is CASCRYSNQPQHF. In DNA form, the CDR3 reads TGTGCCAGTTGTCGTTATAGCAATCAGCCCCAGCATTTT.

This clonotype was detected only a few times. This chain connects TRBV10-3 to TRBJ2-3, with D perhaps TRBD1 (5 bases). Germline loops: CDR1 ENHRY, CDR2 SYGVKD. Trimming took off 0 bases at V and 4 bases at J, with 17 bases between the two ends. The CDR3 runs to 17 residues. As DNA, the CDR3 is TGTGCCATCAGTGAGTCGTTAGGGCAGGGCCGCTCAGATACGCAGTATTTT. Translated: CAISESLGQGRSDTQYF.

This clonotype was seen ten or more times. The chain couples TRBV20-1 to TRBJ2-1; TRBD1 matches at 8 bases. The V segment lost 4 bases and the J segment 9 bases; nucleotides outside the gene matches: 5. CDR1 is DFQATT and CDR2 is SNEGSKA in the germline V gene (reference sequence). This CDR3 region has 12 residues. CDR3 DNA sequence: TGCAGTGCTATCCAGGGGGCGGGTGAGCAGTTCTTC. Translated, it gives CSAIQGAGEQFF.

This clonotype has a handful of counts. V and J are TRBV10-3 and TRBJ2-3; D unresolved. Germline CDR1 ENHRY, CDR2 SYGVKD. CDR3 size: 14 residues. Trimming took off 6 bases at V and 1 base at J, with 11 bases between the two ends. The CDR3 bases are TGTGCCATCAGCCGGACGGTGGGCACAGATACGCAGTATTTT. The encoded protein is CAISRTVGTDTQYF.

The table lists this clonotype with a few counts. The rearrangement joins TRBV20-1 to TRBJ2-3, with D perhaps matching TRBD1 (6 bases). CDR1 and CDR2 from the germline V gene are DFQATT and SNEGSKA (reference sequence). V was trimmed by 6 bases and J by 4 bases, leaving 14 bases between them. CDR3 length equals 13 residues. The CDR3 is CSALLQGSDTQYF. The CDR3 DNA is TGCAGTGCCCTTCTACAGGGTTCAGATACGCAGTATTTT.

In its sample, this clonotype was seen a few times. The chain recombines TRBV7-2 with TRBJ2-3; a possible D gene is TRBD2 (5 bases). V was clipped by 2 bases and J by 9 bases, with 9 bases between them. The CDR3 has 12 amino acids. Germline values: CDR1 SGHTA, CDR2 FQGNSA. The CDR3, as DNA: TGTGCCAGCAGCTTACGGCCGGGGACGCAGTATTTT. Its translation: CASSLRPGTQYF.

In this sample, this clonotype turned up a few times. The chain links TRBV7-2 to TRBJ1-6; no clear D. CDR1 is SGHTA and CDR2 is FQGNSA in the germline V gene. Deletions cut 1 base from V and 6 bases from J, with 10 bases between. The length of the CDR3 is 15 residues. This CDR3 is CASSLDRVFNSPLHF. As DNA, the CDR3 is TGTGCCAGCAGCTTAGACCGAGTATTTAATTCACCCCTCCACTTT.

The rearrangement links TRBV20-1 to TRBJ2-1, with D perhaps assigned TRBD1 or TRBD2 (6 bases each). Germline V gives CDR1 DFQATT, CDR2 SNEGSKA (reference sequence). This CDR3 comprises 14 residues. The V end lost 6 bases, the J end lost 3 bases, and 15 bases lay between the germline ends. The CDR3 loop is CSARDGGLYNEQFF. The CDR3 bases are TGCAGTGCCCGTGATGGGGGGCTCTACAATGAGCAGTTCTTC.